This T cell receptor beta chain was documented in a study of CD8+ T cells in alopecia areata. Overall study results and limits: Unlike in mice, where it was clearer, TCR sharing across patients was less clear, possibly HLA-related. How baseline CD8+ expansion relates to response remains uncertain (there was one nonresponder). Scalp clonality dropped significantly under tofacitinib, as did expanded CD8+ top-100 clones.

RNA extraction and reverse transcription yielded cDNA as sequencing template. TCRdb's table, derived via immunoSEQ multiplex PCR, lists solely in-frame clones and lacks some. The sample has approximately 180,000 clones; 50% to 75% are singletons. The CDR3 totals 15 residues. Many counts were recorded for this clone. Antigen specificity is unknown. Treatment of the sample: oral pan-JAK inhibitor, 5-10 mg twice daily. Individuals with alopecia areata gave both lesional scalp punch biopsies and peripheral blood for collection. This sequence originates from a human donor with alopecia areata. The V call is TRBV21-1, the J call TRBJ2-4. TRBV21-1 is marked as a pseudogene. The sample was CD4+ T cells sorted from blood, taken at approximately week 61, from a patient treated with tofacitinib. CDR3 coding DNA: TGTGCCAGCAGCATCCTTATGACTGGGGGATACATTCAGTACTTC. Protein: CASSILMTGGYIQYF.